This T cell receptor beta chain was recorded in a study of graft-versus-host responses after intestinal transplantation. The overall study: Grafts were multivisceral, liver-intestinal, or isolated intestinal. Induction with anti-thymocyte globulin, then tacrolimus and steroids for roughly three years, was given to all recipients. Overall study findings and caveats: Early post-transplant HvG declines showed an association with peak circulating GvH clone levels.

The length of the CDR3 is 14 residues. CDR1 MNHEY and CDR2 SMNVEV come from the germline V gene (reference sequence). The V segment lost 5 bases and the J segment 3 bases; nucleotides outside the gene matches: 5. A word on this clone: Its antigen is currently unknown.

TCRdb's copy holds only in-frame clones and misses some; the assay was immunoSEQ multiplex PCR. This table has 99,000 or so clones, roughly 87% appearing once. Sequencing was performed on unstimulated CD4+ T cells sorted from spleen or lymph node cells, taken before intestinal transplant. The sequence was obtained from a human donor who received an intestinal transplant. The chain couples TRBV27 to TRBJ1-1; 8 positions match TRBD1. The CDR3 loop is CASSPDRVDTEAFF. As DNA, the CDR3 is TGTGCCAGCAGTCCGGACAGGGTTGACACTGAAGCTTTCTTT.